These 16 T cell receptor beta chains came from one sample sequenced in a study of blood T cell repertoires in COVID-19. Sequencing used immunoSEQ multiplex PCR; TCRdb keeps in-frame clones, though not all of them. The sample consists of some 200,000 clones, around nine tenths of them appearing once. The source material was peripheral blood. These receptors all stem from a man between 70 and 80 years old with acute or convalescent COVID-19.

A word on this clone: This specimen includes other DNA sequences encoding the same CDR3. The chain uses TRBV9 and TRBJ1-2; 7 bases are a match to TRBD1. Germline assignment: CDR1 SGDLS and CDR2 YYNGEE. This CDR3 is built from 13 residues. V trimming: 2 bases; J trimming: 2 bases; junction bases outside the gene matches: 0. The chain's CDR3 is CASSVTGNYGYTF. Written as DNA, the CDR3 is TGTGCCAGCAGCGTGACAGGGAACTATGGCTACACCTTC.

V is TRBV7-2 and J is TRBJ2-7; 7 bases are shared with TRBD2. Losses at the gene ends were 5 bases for V and 7 bases for J; bases not matched to a gene: 17. This CDR3 has 16 amino acids. Germline V gene sequence: CDR1 SGHTA, CDR2 FQGNSA. The chain's CDR3 is CASSLLGGTAEVEQYF. The CDR3 DNA sequence: TGTGCCAGCAGCCTATTGGGGGGGACGGCCGAGGTGGAGCAGTACTTC.

The genes are TRBV2 and TRBJ1-5; perhaps TRBD1 as D (5 bases). From germline, CDR1 is SNHLY and CDR2 FYNNEI. V was cut by 6 bases and J by 3 bases, with 18 bases left in between. This CDR3 contains 16 residues. For the CDR3, the DNA is TGTGCCAGCAGCCCCCCCGGGACTCGGGACAATCAGCCCCAGCATTTT. It specifies CASSPPGTRDNQPQHF.

V is TRBV5-1 and J is TRBJ1-4; unclear D gene. Germline lookup yields CDR1 SGHRS and CDR2 YFSETQ. The V gene lost 0 bases and the J gene lost 8 bases, with 8 bases spanning the gap. The CDR3 sequence is 13 residues long. The CDR3 bases are TGCGCCAGCAGCTTGGGTTCGGGGGAAAAACTGTTTTTT. Amino acids: CASSLGSGEKLFF.

Concerning this clone: Other nucleotide sequences in the sample specify the same CDR3. V usage is TRBV28 and J usage is TRBJ2-2; D is undetermined. The CDR3 spans 14 residues. Trimming cost V 6 bases and J 2 bases, with 10 bases left between them. Per germline, CDR1 MDHEN and CDR2 SYDVKM. As DNA, the CDR3 is TGTGCCAGCAGCCCAGGCTATAACACCGGGGAGCTGTTTTTT. Encoded protein: CASSPGYNTGELFF.

V gene TRBV28 combines with J gene TRBJ2-3, with 8 bases that match TRBD2. This CDR3 has 15 amino acids. From germline, CDR1 is MDHEN and CDR2 SYDVKM. V dropped 6 bases and J dropped 1; count of bases not matched to a gene: 6. The CDR3: CASRPPGGGTDTQYF. The CDR3 coding sequence is TGTGCCAGCAGGCCTCCGGGGGGGGGCACAGATACGCAGTATTTT.

The CDR3 DNA reads TGCGCCAGCAGTCATCCGGACAGGGTCTATGGCTACACCTTC. It specifies CASSHPDRVYGYTF. The rearrangement joins TRBV23-1 to TRBJ1-2, with 8 nucleotides matching TRBD1. TRBV23-1 is an ORF; its function is uncertain. The CDR3 length is 14 residues. Trimming at V came to 3 bases and at J to 4 bases, leaving 4 bases not matched to a gene.

The chain links TRBV10-2 to TRBJ2-1, with 8 bases aligning to TRBD2. The CDR3 extends over 14 amino acids. Germline CDR1 reads WSHSY; CDR2 reads SAAADI. Trimming cost V 6 bases and J 7 bases; bases outside gene matches: 8. The CDR3 DNA sequence: TGCGCCAGCAGCATATTGCGGGAGGTAAATGAGCAGTTCTTC. As protein: CASSILREVNEQFF.

This clone was seen just once. The V and J genes are TRBV18 and TRBJ2-7; D possibly corresponds to TRBD1 (6 bases). V lost 0 bases to trimming and J lost 5 bases, with 11 bases between them. The germline V gene has CDR1 KGHSH and CDR2 LQKENI. The CDR3 is 14 residues long. CDR3 amino acids: CASSPPGQGNEQYF. The DNA for the CDR3 is TGTGCCAGCTCACCACCGGGTCAGGGGAACGAGCAGTACTTC.

The chain links TRBV14 to TRBJ2-3, with TRBD2 as a possible D gene (7 bases). The V and J ends lost 3 bases and 5 bases respectively, with 15 bases between them. The CDR3 is made up of 15 amino acids. CDR1 is SGHDN, CDR2 FVKESK, per germline. This chain's CDR3 is CASSQMGGPRDTQYF. The CDR3 DNA follows: TGTGCCAGCAGCCAGATGGGGGGGCCCCGAGATACGCAGTATTTT.

This chain connects TRBV18 to TRBJ1-2, with 7 bases lining up with TRBD1. Germline lookup yields CDR1 KGHSH and CDR2 LQKENI. The trim removed 2 bases at V and 3 bases at J, leaving 6 bases unmatched. The CDR3 sequence is 15 residues long. The CDR3 DNA reads TGTGCCAGCTCACCAGATTCGACAGGGTACTATGGCTACACCTTC. Protein: CASSPDSTGYYGYTF.

V gene TRBV28 combines with J gene TRBJ1-5, with D maybe TRBD1 (5 bases). CDR1 and CDR2 from the germline V gene are MDHEN and SYDVKM. Between the trimmed V and J ends, which lost 7 bases and 0 bases, there was a span of 19 bases. This CDR3 region has 17 residues. CDR3 amino acids: CASKGWRRGFSNQPQHF. The DNA of the CDR3 is TGTGCCAGCAAGGGATGGAGGAGGGGCTTTAGCAATCAGCCCCAGCATTTT.

This clone was recorded once. Without the conserved terminal phenylalanine or tryptophan, this CDR3 likely stems from a read error. No DNA is shown, since the ends of the CDR3 on it are uncertain; the CDR3 is the one TCRdb lists. The chain has TRBV7-3 and TRBJ2-3; the table assigns TRBD2, which was not confirmed against the DNA. Ends included, the CDR3 has 11 residues. The germline V gene has CDR1 SGHTA and CDR2 FQGTGA. CDR3 residues: CASSLTPGLVG.

This chain connects TRBV9 to TRBJ1-2, with 7 bases fitting TRBD1. V lost 3 bases to trimming and J lost 3 bases; unmatched junction nucleotides: 11. CDR1 and CDR2 from the germline V gene are SGDLS and YYNGEE. CDR3 length: 16 residues. CDR3 DNA sequence: TGTGCCAGCAGCGCCAATCGGGACAGAGGGTACTATGGCTACACCTTC. The encoded protein is CASSANRDRGYYGYTF. Full variable domain (rest looked up from reference TRBV9 and TRBJ1-2): DSGVTQTPKHLITATGQRVTLRCSPRSGDLSVYWYQQSLDQGLQFLIQYYNGEERAKGNILERFSAQQFPDLHSELNLSSLELGDSALYFCASSANRDRGYYGYTFGSGTRLTVV.

The rearrangement uses TRBV27 and TRBJ1-2, with D tentatively TRBD1 (5 bases). Germline V lookup: CDR1 MNHEY, CDR2 SMNVEV (reference sequence). Deletions cut 3 bases from V and 6 bases from J, with 8 bases between. The CDR3 is 12 amino acids. The CDR3 region is CASSFQGDGYTF. The CDR3 DNA reads TGTGCCAGCAGTTTTCAAGGGGATGGCTACACCTTC.

This chain links TRBV23-1 with TRBJ1-6, with D possibly matching TRBD1 (6 bases). TRBV23-1 is given ORF status, its function remaining uncertain. The germline V and J ends were trimmed by 7 bases and 6 bases, with 19 bases remaining between them. The CDR3 loop spans 16 amino acids. The CDR3 coding sequence is TGCGCCAGCACCTCAATAACAGGACAGAGTAATTCACCCCTCCACTTT. Its translation is CASTSITGQSNSPLHF.